The 28 T cell receptor beta chains in this list originate from one sample, sequenced in a study of cytomegalovirus exposure and HLA in healthy donors. PCR was performed using 60 Vbeta and 13 Jbeta primers. Here immunoSEQ multiplex PCR was the method, and the copy in TCRdb shows in-frame clones only, minus some. The sample shows roughly 110,000 clones, 65% to 85% of them seen only once. Sequencing was done on a sample of PBMCs. The receptors shown here come from a man younger than 45 in good health and CMV-seronegative.

The chain links TRBV11-1 to TRBJ2-5; D unresolved. Germline values: CDR1 SGHAT, CDR2 FQDESV (reference sequence). Trimming took off 2 bases at V and 1 base at J, with 8 bases between the two ends. The length of the CDR3 is 14 residues. For the CDR3, the DNA is TGTGCCAGCAGCTTATACGCAGTCCAAGAGACCCAGTACTTC. Its protein product is CASSLYAVQETQYF. Filled out from reference TRBV11-1 and TRBJ2-5, the complete variable domain reads EAEVAQSPRYKITEKSQAVAFWCDPISGHATLYWYRQILGQGPELLVQFQDESVVDDSQLPKDRFSAERLKGVDSTLKIQPAELGDSAMYLCASSLYAVQETQYFGPGTRLLVL.

This clone appeared a few times. The chain couples TRBV6-1 to TRBJ2-4; the match to TRBD1 covers 7 bases. V was clipped by 1 base and J by 8 bases; unmatched bases: 11. Germline CDR1 is MNHNS and CDR2 is SASEGT. This CDR3 region has 16 residues. CDR3 coding DNA: TGTGCCAGCAGTGAAGGCCCAGGGGGTCAAGCGGACATTCAGTACTTC. It translates to CASSEGPGGQADIQYF.

The rearrangement joins TRBV7-8 to TRBJ2-3; no reliable D call. Germline V gene data show CDR1 as SGHVS and CDR2 as FQNEAQ. The CDR3 length is 12 residues. V was shortened by 10 bases and J by 2 bases, with 10 bases between the two germline ends. CDR3: CAIAELTDTQYF. CDR3 sequence (DNA): TGTGCCATAGCAGAGCTCACAGATACGCAGTATTTT.

This sequence joins TRBV6-1 and TRBJ2-5, with 10 nucleotides matching TRBD1. In germline, CDR1 is MNHNS, CDR2 SASEGT. This CDR3 is built from 15 residues. The J segment lost 2 bases and the V segment lost 6 bases, leaving 6 bases of the junction unmatched. The CDR3: CASRVDRGTQETQYF. CDR3 sequence (DNA): TGTGCCAGCAGGGTGGACAGGGGGACACAAGAGACCCAGTACTTC.

This clone was seen once. The chain carries TRBV5-4 and TRBJ2-5, with D unclear. Trimming took 0 bases from V and 4 from J, leaving 7 bases between them. Germline CDR1 SGHNT, CDR2 YYREEE (reference sequence). The CDR3 is 13 amino acids. CDR3: CASSLGPLETQYF. In DNA, the CDR3 is TGTGCCAGCAGCTTGGGCCCACTAGAGACCCAGTACTTC.

This rearrangement joins TRBV5-4 to TRBJ2-7, with D possibly being TRBD1 (6 bases). Germline assignment: CDR1 SGHNT and CDR2 YYREEE (reference sequence). CDR3 length: 13 amino acids. V was trimmed by 0 bases and J by 3 bases, leaving 7 bases between them. The CDR3 nucleotides are TGTGCCAGCAGCTTGGACAGGGTCTACGAGCAGTACTTC. Its protein is CASSLDRVYEQYF.

The rearrangement links TRBV6-1 to TRBJ2-3; 8 bases are shared with TRBD2. Trimming took 6 bases from V and 5 from J; bases not matched to a gene: 7. This CDR3 has 14 amino acids. CDR1 is MNHNS and CDR2 is SASEGT in the germline V gene. CDR3 amino acids: CASRELADLDTQYF. The CDR3 DNA follows: TGTGCCAGCAGGGAACTAGCGGACCTAGATACGCAGTATTTT.

This clone has only a few counts. The chain links TRBV10-1 to TRBJ2-1; 9 positions match TRBD2. Germline CDR1 is WNHNN and CDR2 is SYGVQD (reference sequence). This CDR3 comprises 15 residues. Losses at the gene ends were 5 bases for V and 6 bases for J; bases not matched to a gene: 8. The CDR3 is CASSSERGATNEQFF. CDR3 DNA: TGCGCCAGCAGTTCGGAGCGGGGGGCCACCAATGAGCAGTTCTTC.

V is TRBV11-2 and J is TRBJ2-5, with TRBD1 identical over 7 bases. The CDR3 has 13 amino acids. V shed 8 bases, J shed 4 bases, and the junction held 7 bases outside the gene matches. Per germline, CDR1 SGHAT and CDR2 FQNNGV. This CDR3 is CASAGQELETQYF. The CDR3 nucleotides are TGTGCCAGCGCTGGACAGGAATTAGAGACCCAGTACTTC. Combining the CDR3 with reference TRBV11-2 and TRBJ2-5 gives the whole variable domain EAGVAQSPRYKIIEKRQSVAFWCNPISGHATLYWYQQILGQGPKLLIQFQNNGVVDDSQLPKDRFSAERLKGVDSTLKIQPAKLEDSAVYLCASAGQELETQYFGPGTRLLVL.

The V and J genes are TRBV6-1 and TRBJ2-6, with TRBD1 matching over 10 bases. The CDR3 is 19 amino acids. The trim removed 1 base at V and 3 bases at J, leaving 9 bases unmatched. The germline CDR1 and CDR2 sequences are MNHNS and SASEGT. CDR3 in DNA: TGTGCCAGCAGTGAAGATGGCGGGACAGGGGTTGGTGGGGCCAACGTCCTGACTTTC. The encoded protein is CASSEDGGTGVGGANVLTF.

The J gene is TRBJ2-7, the V gene TRBV6-1; possibly TRBD1 for D (5 bases). Germline V gene data show CDR1 as MNHNS and CDR2 as SASEGT. The CDR3 runs to 13 residues. Trimming took 8 bases from V and 2 from J, leaving 13 bases between them. The CDR3 sequence: CASQLRDAYEQYF. In nucleotides, the CDR3 is TGTGCCAGCCAGCTCAGGGATGCCTACGAGCAGTACTTC.

The V and J genes are TRBV16 and TRBJ1-4; possible D gene TRBD1, 6 bases. V lost 4 bases, J lost 0 bases, and 9 bases lay in between. Germline CDR1 KGHSY, CDR2 FQNENV. The CDR3 consists of 15 residues. The CDR3 nucleotides read TGTGCCAGCAGCCTTCGGACAGCAACTAATGAAAAACTGTTTTTT. The encoded protein is CASSLRTATNEKLFF.

The rearrangement uses TRBV29-1 and TRBJ2-7, with a weak D call TRBD1 (6 bases). The V end lost 6 bases, the J end lost 0 bases, and 15 bases lay between the germline ends. The CDR3 totals 14 residues. Germline V CDR1 and CDR2: SQVTM, ANQGSEA. CDR3 amino acids: CSVEGDTHSYEQYF. The CDR3 DNA is TGCAGCGTCGAGGGGGACACCCACTCCTACGAGCAGTACTTC.

The chain links TRBV25-1 to TRBJ1-4; D gene uncertain. CDR3 length equals 18 residues. Germline CDR1 reads MGHDK; CDR2 reads SYGVNS. The ends were cut back, 8 bases at V and 7 bases at J, with 29 bases in the middle. In DNA, the CDR3 is TGTGCCAGCGGAGCCCCCCGTTTGCAATCGCTGGGTGGTGAAAAACTGTTTTTT. Its translation: CASGAPRLQSLGGEKLFF.

This rearrangement joins TRBV7-9 to TRBJ1-1; D is unclear. Trimming shortened V by 1 base and J by 0 bases, and 6 bases separated the two germline ends. CDR1 SEHNR and CDR2 FQNEAQ come from the germline V gene (reference sequence). The CDR3 extends over 14 amino acids. The CDR3 loop reads CASSLGQMNTEAFF. The CDR3 DNA follows: TGTGCCAGCAGCTTAGGGCAGATGAACACTGAAGCTTTCTTT.

The sample holds one count of this clone. This rearrangement joins TRBV9 to TRBJ2-5; no clear D gene. V shed 0 bases and J shed 3 bases, with 12 bases lying between them. The CDR3 is 15 residues long. Germline V gene sequence: CDR1 SGDLS, CDR2 YYNGEE. The CDR3, as DNA: TGTGCCAGCAGCGTAGGGCGACGACTTGAAGAGACCCAGTACTTC. Translation: CASSVGRRLEETQYF. Full variable domain (remainder filled in from reference TRBV9 and TRBJ2-5): DSGVTQTPKHLITATGQRVTLRCSPRSGDLSVYWYQQSLDQGLQFLIQYYNGEERAKGNILERFSAQQFPDLHSELNLSSLELGDSALYFCASSVGRRLEETQYFGPGTRLLVL.

The chain recombines TRBV13 with TRBJ2-1, with TRBD2 as a possible D gene (6 bases). The CDR3 extends over 15 amino acids. The V end lost 5 bases, the J end lost 4 bases, and 15 bases lay between the germline ends. Germline CDR1 is PRHDT and CDR2 is FYEKMQ (reference sequence). CDR3 region: CASSTWSGPYNEQFF. The DNA for the CDR3 is TGTGCCAGCAGCACGTGGAGCGGGCCTTACAATGAGCAGTTCTTC.

In this sample, this clone turned up a few times. This rearrangement joins TRBV19 to TRBJ1-1; tentatively, D is TRBD1 (6 bases). The CDR3 extends over 15 amino acids. Per germline, CDR1 LNHDA and CDR2 SQIVND (reference sequence). The V end was cut by 3 bases, the J end by 1 base, with 12 bases between. The CDR3 loop reads CASSIADSRNTEAFF. The CDR3 nucleotides read TGTGCCAGTAGTATTGCGGACAGCCGGAACACTGAAGCTTTCTTT.

The V gene is TRBV12-5, the J gene TRBJ1-4; 7 nucleotides align to TRBD1. Trimming at V came to 1 base and at J to 15 bases, leaving 11 bases not matched to a gene. The V gene's germline CDR1 is LGHNT and CDR2 FRNRAP. This CDR3 is built from 14 residues. In DNA, the CDR3 is TGTGCTAGTGGTTTGGACCCCCGACAGGGAAAGGTGTTTTTT. This gives the protein CASGLDPRQGKVFF.

This chain joins TRBV4-2 and TRBJ2-1, with a weak D call TRBD2 (7 bases). The CDR3 consists of 18 residues. V lost 2 bases to trimming and J lost 1 base, with 18 bases between them. The germline CDR1 and CDR2 sequences are LGHNA and YNFKEQ. The CDR3: CASSQQGAGAKSYNEQFF. In nucleotides, the CDR3 is TGTGCCAGCAGCCAACAAGGGGCGGGGGCGAAATCCTACAATGAGCAGTTCTTC.

This chain uses TRBV15 with TRBJ1-1; 9 nucleotides match TRBD1. The CDR3 has 17 residues. Germline CDR1 reads LNHNV; CDR2 reads YYDKDF (reference sequence). V was pared by 4 bases and J by 0 bases, with 9 bases of the junction left unmatched. The CDR3 coding sequence is TGTGCCACCAGCACCTCCAACAGGGGGCTGGTGAACACTGAAGCTTTCTTT. Protein: CATSTSNRGLVNTEAFF.

This clone was seen more than once but under ten times. The rearrangement joins TRBV13 to TRBJ1-4, with 9 positions matching TRBD1. V lost 4 bases to trimming and J lost 5 bases; unmatched junction nucleotides: 5. CDR1 PRHDT and CDR2 FYEKMQ come from the germline V gene (reference sequence). The CDR3 spans 15 residues. The CDR3 DNA reads as TGTGCCAGCAGCTCCCTGACAGGGGGAAATGAAAAACTGTTTTTT. Amino acids: CASSSLTGGNEKLFF.

The V and J genes are TRBV20-1 and TRBJ2-7; D might be TRBD1 (5 bases). The V gene's germline CDR1 is DFQATT and CDR2 SNEGSKA (reference sequence). With 6 bases removed from V and 5 bases from J, the gap between germline ends came to 11 bases. The CDR3 is 11 residues long. CDR3 protein: CSAPQGDEQYF. The CDR3 region has the DNA TGCAGTGCCCCCCAAGGGGACGAGCAGTACTTC.

This chain uses TRBV28 with TRBJ2-7; 7 nucleotides line up with TRBD2. The V gene end was trimmed by 6 bases and the J gene end by 5 bases; junction bases not matched to a gene: 19. Germline V gene lookup returns CDR1 MDHEN and CDR2 SYDVKM. The length of the CDR3 is 17 residues. CDR3 protein: CASSATPSGLMSDEQYF. The DNA for the CDR3 is TGTGCCAGCAGCGCAACCCCTAGCGGACTGATGAGCGACGAGCAGTACTTC.

This chain joins TRBV29-1 and TRBJ1-1; 7 nucleotides agree with TRBD1. The V gene's germline CDR1 is SQVTM and CDR2 ANQGSEA. With V trimmed by 5 bases and J by 3 bases, 6 bases remained unmatched. The CDR3 is 13 residues long. CDR3 sequence reads: CSVFRDSHTEAFF. The CDR3, as DNA: TGCAGCGTTTTCCGGGACAGCCACACTGAAGCTTTCTTT.

The J gene is TRBJ2-3, the V gene TRBV30, with D possibly matching TRBD2 (6 bases). This CDR3 has 14 amino acids. Germline CDR1 and CDR2: GTSNPN and SVGIG (reference sequence). V lost 1 base and J lost 4, with 12 bases in between. The CDR3 region has the DNA TGTGCCTGGAGTGAAGGCAGGGAGGCAGATACGCAGTATTTT. It translates to CAWSEGREADTQYF.

V is TRBV7-9 and J is TRBJ2-1, with 9 positions matching TRBD2. Germline CDR1 and CDR2: SEHNR and FQNEAQ (reference sequence). The CDR3 is 16 residues long. The J segment lost 7 bases and the V segment lost 0 bases, leaving 7 bases of the junction unmatched. The CDR3 sequence: CASSLAAAGGQNEQFF. The CDR3 nucleotides are TGTGCCAGCAGCTTAGCGGCGGCGGGGGGGCAGAATGAGCAGTTCTTC.

This chain connects TRBV29-1 to TRBJ2-5, with 8 bases matching TRBD2. The CDR3 covers 16 residues. Per germline, CDR1 SQVTM and CDR2 ANQGSEA. J gave up 2 bases and V 2 bases, and 10 bases lay outside the gene matches. The CDR3 DNA reads TGCAGCGTTGAATGGGCCGGGACTAGTTCACAAGAGACCCAGTACTTC. Its translation: CSVEWAGTSSQETQYF.